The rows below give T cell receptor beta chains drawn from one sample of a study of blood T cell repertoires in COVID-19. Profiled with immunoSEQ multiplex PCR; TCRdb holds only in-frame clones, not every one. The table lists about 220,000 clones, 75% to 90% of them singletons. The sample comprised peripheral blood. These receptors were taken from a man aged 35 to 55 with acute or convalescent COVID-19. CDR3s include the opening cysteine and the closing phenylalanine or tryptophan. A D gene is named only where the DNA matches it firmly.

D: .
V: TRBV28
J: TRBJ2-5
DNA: TGTGCCAGCAGTCACTACCCGCAGACAGAGACCCAGTACTTC
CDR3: CASSHYPQTETQYF

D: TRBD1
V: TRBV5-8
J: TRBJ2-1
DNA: TGTGCCAGCAGCTTTTGGGCGGGACAGGGGAATGAGCAGTTCTTC
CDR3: CASSFWAGQGNEQFF

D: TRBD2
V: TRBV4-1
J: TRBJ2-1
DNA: TGCGCCAGCAGACAAGATGAGACTAGCGGCTACAATGAGCAGTTCTTC
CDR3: CASRQDETSGYNEQFF

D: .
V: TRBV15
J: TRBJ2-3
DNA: TGTGCCACCAGCAGACGAACTGGAGGGGAGGATACGCAGTATTTT
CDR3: CATSRRTGGEDTQYF

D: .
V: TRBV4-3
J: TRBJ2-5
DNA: TGCGCCAGCAGCCCTACGGAGGGGCAAGAGACCCAGTACTTC
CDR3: CASSPTEGQETQYF

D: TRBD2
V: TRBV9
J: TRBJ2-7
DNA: TGTGCCAGCAGCGTAGGGGCTAGCGGTTTCTACGAGCAGTACTTC
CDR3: CASSVGASGFYEQYF

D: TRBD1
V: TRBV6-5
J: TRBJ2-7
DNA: TGTGCCAGTAGTATAAGGGGACAGGGTTACTACGAGCAGTACTTC
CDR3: CASSIRGQGYYEQYF

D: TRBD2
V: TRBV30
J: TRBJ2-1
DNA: TGTGCCTGGAGTGTAGGGTCTAGCGGGAGGGGGCGGGAGCAGTTCTTC
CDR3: CAWSVGSSGRGREQFF

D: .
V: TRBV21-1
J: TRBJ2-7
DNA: TGTGCCAGCAGCAGAATCCACGAACGGCGGAAGGGGTTC
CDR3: CASSRIHERRKGF

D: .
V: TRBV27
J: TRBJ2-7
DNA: TGTGCCAGCAGTGCTCTGCTGGCGGTATCCTACGAGCAGTACTTC
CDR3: CASSALLAVSYEQYF

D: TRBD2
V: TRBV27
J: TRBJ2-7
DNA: TGTGCCAGCAGTTCGGGACTAGCGTATTACGAGCAGTACTTC
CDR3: CASSSGLAYYEQYF